This T cell receptor (beta chain) stems from a study of blood T cells in healthy people across ages. For the second PCR, which ran for roughly 7 to 11 cycles, a sample-barcoded 5' primer and a J-beta primer mix were used. TCRdb independently ran MiXCR on the 5' RACE reads; one entry per CDR3 protein. This sample has 1.5 million to 2 million distinct CDR3 sequences, with roughly 30% found just once. Between the trimmed V and J ends, which lost 6 bases and 5 bases, there was a span of 13 bases. CDR3 length: 14 amino acids. Germline V gives CDR1 SEHNR, CDR2 FQNEAQ (reference sequence). Sample: blood. The TCR was taken from a woman in her thirties in good health. The chain is built from TRBV7-9 and TRBJ1-4, with D possibly being TRBD1 (5 bases). The CDR3 coding sequence is TGTGCCAGCAGGGCAGGGTTACCGAATGAAAAACTGTTTTTT. Its protein is CASRAGLPNEKLFF.